One T cell receptor beta chain is described in this entry. Its antigen remains unidentified. Per-base qualities were not stored, and no clone one base away is much larger. Whole blood was collected in K2EDTA tubes by collaborating institutions according to the institutions' own protocols. For TCRbeta analysis, collaborator samples were shipped as frozen whole blood, as isolated PBMCs, or as DNA extracted from either sample type. This record comes from a study of blood T cell repertoires in COVID-19 (dated by TCRdb to 2020 to 2021). Notes on the research overall: Collaborator samples came from the United States, Italy and Spain and covered acute and convalescent phases of COVID-19. The prospective study material was composed of cDNA or gDNA derived from T cells, B-cell-depleted T cells, or PBMCs. Deeply sampled blood TCRbeta repertoires from subjects exposed to, actively infected with, or recovered from COVID-19 were included in the dataset. The repertoires were released in a freely available public database intended as a resource for research on the immune response to SARS-CoV-2. Samples were obtained from the ongoing ImmuneRACE study (first 160 participants) and from some 1,200 subjects provided by 6 global collaborators. Nearly every sample came with metadata listing a de-identified subject ID, COVID-19 status, age in years and sex. Where available, HLA class I and class II types were taken from metadata supplied by the sample provider and were not determined by assay-based typing.

TCRbeta CDR3 regions were amplified from genomic DNA by means of the immunoSEQ Assay, a bias-controlled multiplex PCR. The authors' pipeline ran thus. The number of nucleated cells in each sample was estimated from the amplification of reference gene primers within the assay. To quantify the absolute abundance of each unique TCRbeta CDR3 rearrangement, sequence reads were collapsed and filtered. For each sample, productive Simpson clonality was calculated as the square root of Simpson's diversity index across productive rearrangements. Entries here come from immuneACCESS through TCRdb and include only in-frame sequences with V and J called. Some clones fail to appear in such tables; in the studies checked, an unresolved V gene covers under half of the shortfall, and the cause of the remainder is unknown. The DNA gave D and trimming, while V, J and clone size come from that table. This sample comprises about 250,000 clones, around four fifths of them detected only once. The top ten hold roughly 4% of the sample.

General findings and caveats noted by the study authors: Clinical and demographic metadata were provided uncurated, with the amount varying by source and participant.

V lost 4 bases and J lost 2 bases, and the count of bases not matched to a germline gene is 6. The germline V gene encodes CDR1 SGHRS and CDR2 YFSETQ. The CDR3 covers 15 residues, taking in both the cysteine and the phenylalanine. Of the read, only the CDR3 DNA is kept; its 45 bases are in frame from base 1. The V gene is TRBV5-1 and the J gene is TRBJ2-3; a stretch of 8 junction bases matches TRBD2. Sequenced sample: peripheral blood. This receptor was obtained from a woman aged 40-49 years with active or convalescent COVID-19. The CDR3 in this case is CASSQAGAYTDTQYF. The DNA reads TGCGCCAGCAGCCAAGCGGGGGCGTACACAGATACGCAGTATTTT.